This T cell receptor beta chain was profiled in a study of shared clonotypes between healthy human individuals. Study conclusions and caveats: At large depth, rarefaction still showed sorted-subset sequencing to be incomplete. Estimated clonotype richness was generally higher in naive than memory subsets.

A word on this clone: Its target is not known.

Sorted-subset replicate PCR reactions were performed with approximately 200 ng DNA, corresponding to 25,000 to 35,000 T cell genomes. The assay was immunoSEQ multiplex PCR, and TCRdb's table has in-frame clones only and misses some. Here the sample spans under 550,000 clones, about 96% being singletons. CDR1 MNHEY and CDR2 SVGAGI come from the germline V gene. The CDR3 contains 16 residues. V gave up 0 bases and J gave up 2 bases, with 14 bases separating them. Every donor was a Caucasian adult from Nashville, Tennessee. This clonotype was obtained from a woman in her 30s in good health. The chain is built from TRBV6-5 and TRBJ2-7; a possible D gene is TRBD1 (5 bases). The specimen sequenced was naive CD4+ T cells sorted from blood. Specified subset: CD45RA+ positively selected. The chain's CDR3 is CASSYSGQHHTYEQYF. The CDR3 DNA follows: TGTGCCAGCAGTTACTCGGGGCAGCACCATACCTACGAGCAGTACTTC.